These 7 T cell receptor beta chains share one sample of origin, sequenced in a study of blood T cell repertoires in COVID-19. Sequencing used immunoSEQ multiplex PCR; TCRdb keeps in-frame clones, though not all of them. The sample consists of about 64,000 clones, 70% to 90% of them appearing once. The sequenced sample was peripheral blood. The receptors derive from a man in his sixties or seventies with acute or convalescent COVID-19.

The genes are TRBV13 and TRBJ2-1; 11 bases align to TRBD2. The CDR3 is 18 amino acids. J was trimmed by 8 bases and V by 0 bases; bases with no gene match: 12. The germline gives CDR1 PRHDT, CDR2 FYEKMQ (reference sequence). CDR3 residues: CASSLGLLAGGPRHEQFF. The CDR3 DNA reads TGTGCCAGCAGCTTAGGCCTCCTAGCGGGGGGCCCAAGACATGAGCAGTTCTTC.

V gene TRBV18 combines with J gene TRBJ1-3; the D is unclear. Trimming took off 5 bases at V and 0 bases at J, with 8 bases between the two ends. The length of the CDR3 is 14 residues. CDR1 and CDR2 (germline): KGHSH, LQKENI. The CDR3 reads CASSESVSGNTIYF. In nucleotides, the CDR3 is TGTGCCAGCTCAGAGAGCGTCTCTGGAAACACCATATATTTT.

The V call is TRBV27, the J call TRBJ2-7; the D gene is possibly TRBD1 (7 bases). Germline CDR1 and CDR2: MNHEY and SMNVEV (reference sequence). V lost 3 bases and J lost 0, with 15 bases in between. This CDR3 has 16 residues. The DNA of the CDR3 is TGTGCCAGCAGTTTCCGCGGGACAGCCAACTCCTACGAGCAGTACTTC. It codes for CASSFRGTANSYEQYF.

The chain is built from TRBV5-1 and TRBJ1-1, with 9 bases lining up with TRBD1. With V trimmed by 4 bases and J by 10 bases, 14 bases remained unmatched. This CDR3 has 15 amino acids. CDR1 and CDR2 from the germline V gene are SGHRS and YFSETQ. The CDR3 is CASSQGGGQGWAAFF. The DNA for the CDR3 is TGCGCCAGCAGCCAGGGTGGGGGACAGGGATGGGCAGCTTTCTTT.

This chain joins TRBV7-9 and TRBJ2-7; 7 bases fit TRBD2. Looked up from germline, CDR1 is SEHNR and CDR2 is FQNEAQ (reference sequence). The ends lost 3 bases at V and 6 bases at J; junction bases unmatched: 14. The CDR3 has 16 amino acids. The CDR3 DNA sequence: TGTGCCAGCAGCTTTCCTCCGGGGGGTGGGGGAACCGAGCAGTACTTC. Translating gives CASSFPPGGGGTEQYF.

The V call is TRBV7-8, the J call TRBJ2-3; D is undetermined. Trimming removed 1 base from V and 3 bases from J, with 8 bases in between. Germline lookup yields CDR1 SGHVS and CDR2 FQNEAQ. The CDR3 runs 14 residues. This CDR3 reads CASSLVETTDTQYF. CDR3 bases: TGTGCCAGCAGCTTAGTGGAGACGACAGATACGCAGTATTTT.

The V call is TRBV5-5, the J call TRBJ2-5; D is possibly TRBD1 (6 bases). From germline, CDR1 is SGHKS and CDR2 YYEKEE (reference sequence). V was shortened by 0 bases and J by 2 bases, with 11 bases between the two germline ends. The CDR3 has 15 amino acids. CDR3 protein: CASSLGQAKQETQYF. The CDR3 DNA reads TGTGCCAGCAGCTTGGGACAGGCGAAACAAGAGACCCAGTACTTC.